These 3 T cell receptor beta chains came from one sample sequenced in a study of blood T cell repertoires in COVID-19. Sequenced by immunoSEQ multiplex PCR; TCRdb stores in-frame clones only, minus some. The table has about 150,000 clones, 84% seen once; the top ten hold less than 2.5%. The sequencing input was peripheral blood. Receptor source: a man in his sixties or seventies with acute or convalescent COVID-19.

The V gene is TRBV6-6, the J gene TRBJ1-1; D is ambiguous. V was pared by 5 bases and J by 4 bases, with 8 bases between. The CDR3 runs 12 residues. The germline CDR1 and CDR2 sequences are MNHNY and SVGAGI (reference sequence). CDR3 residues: CASSRGGTEAFF. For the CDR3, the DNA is TGTGCCAGCAGTCGCGGTGGCACTGAAGCTTTCTTT.

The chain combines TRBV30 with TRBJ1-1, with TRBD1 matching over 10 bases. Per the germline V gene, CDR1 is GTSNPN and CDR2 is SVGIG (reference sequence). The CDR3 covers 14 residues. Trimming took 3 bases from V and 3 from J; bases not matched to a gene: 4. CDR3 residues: CAWSGDRGHTEAFF. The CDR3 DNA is TGTGCCTGGAGCGGGGACAGGGGACACACTGAAGCTTTCTTT.

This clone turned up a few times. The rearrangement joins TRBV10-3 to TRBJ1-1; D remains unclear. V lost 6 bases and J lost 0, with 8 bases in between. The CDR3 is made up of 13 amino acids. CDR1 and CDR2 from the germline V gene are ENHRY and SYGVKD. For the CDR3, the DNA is TGTGCCATCAGCCCAGACTTGAACACTGAAGCTTTCTTT. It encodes CAISPDLNTEAFF.